This entry lists 25 T cell receptor beta chains sequenced from one sample in a study of CXCR3-negative and CXCR3-positive naive CD8 T cells. All TRB cDNA libraries came from 5' RACE performed with UMI labels. TCRdb reprocessed the 5' RACE reads and keeps a single row for each CDR3 protein, giving no DNA. Here the sample table reports 46,000 or so distinct CDR3 sequences. Sample: naive CXCR3- CD8+ T cells from blood. This sample's subset: CD45RO-CCR7+CD27+CD95- naive CD8+ T cells lacking CXCR3 (TNR3-). The origin of the receptors is a human donor in good health. Some clones in this sample may be carry-over from other donors' samples.

V is TRBV6-2 or TRBV6-3 and J is TRBJ2-1; TCRdb indicates TRBD2, and absent DNA this call remains unverified. In germline, CDR1 is MNHEY, CDR2 SVGEGT. The CDR3 extends over 14 amino acids. This CDR3 is CASSQTGTYNEQFF.

The V call is TRBV4-3, the J call TRBJ2-2. The CDR3 extends over 12 amino acids. Looked up from germline, CDR1 is LGHNA and CDR2 is YSLEER. This CDR3 reads CASSPHGGELFF.

The chain combines TRBV28 with TRBJ2-5; TCRdb selects TRBD1, and the lack of DNA leaves this call unchecked. The germline CDR1 and CDR2 sequences are MDHEN and SYDVKM. The CDR3 length is 15 residues. The CDR3 spells CASSRYTVPDETQYF.

This chain connects TRBV29-1 to TRBJ2-2. CDR3 length: 11 amino acids. Germline assignment: CDR1 SQVTM and CDR2 ANQGSEA. The CDR3 sequence is CSAHMGGELFF.

The chain combines TRBV6-5 with TRBJ2-1; TCRdb's D call of TRBD2 is untestable without DNA. CDR3 length equals 15 residues. Germline V gene lookup returns CDR1 MNHEY and CDR2 SVGAGI. This chain's CDR3 is CASSYSRGGPGEQFF.

The chain links TRBV13 to TRBJ2-7; without DNA, the TCRdb call of TRBD1 cannot be checked. The CDR3 spans 14 residues. The germline gives CDR1 PRHDT, CDR2 FYEKMQ (reference sequence). CDR3 sequence: CASSRDRDSYEQYF.

The J gene is TRBJ2-3, the V gene TRBV28. CDR3 length: 14 residues. Germline V lookup: CDR1 MDHEN, CDR2 SYDVKM. CDR3 amino acids: CASSPRHNTDTQYF.

This chain joins TRBV21-1 and TRBJ1-6; the D call of TRBD1 rests on TCRdb alone, since no DNA is present to check it. TRBV21-1 is tagged as a pseudogene. The CDR3 covers 16 residues. The CDR3 protein is CASSKVGGAINSPLHF.

This chain links TRBV21-1 with TRBJ2-1; TCRdb names TRBD1, which stays unverified in the absence of DNA. TRBV21-1 is labeled a pseudogene. This CDR3 is built from 18 residues. The CDR3: CASSKGPATGLGRTEQFF.

V and J are TRBV27 and TRBJ1-1; there is no DNA to check the TCRdb D call of TRBD1. Per the germline V gene, CDR1 is MNHEY and CDR2 is SMNVEV (reference sequence). This CDR3 spans 15 amino acids. CDR3 loop: CASSLLAGVDTEAFF.

The chain uses TRBV6-2 or TRBV6-3 and TRBJ2-7; absent DNA, TCRdb's TRBD1 call cannot be checked. Looked up from germline, CDR1 is MNHEY and CDR2 is SVGEGT. This CDR3 comprises 14 residues. CDR3 sequence: CASSSTPRFDEQYF.

The chain has TRBV29-1 and TRBJ2-2; the TCRdb call, TRBD1, lacks DNA for checking. This CDR3 contains 14 residues. Germline V CDR1 and CDR2: SQVTM, ANQGSEA. CDR3: CSVSGTENTGELFF.

The genes are TRBV15 and TRBJ2-3; with no DNA, the TCRdb D assignment of TRBD1 cannot be verified. This CDR3 is 13 amino acids long. Per the germline V gene, CDR1 is LNHNV and CDR2 is YYDKDF (reference sequence). The CDR3 here is CATSRDRGGTQYF.

This clonotype is deemed medium-sized by its frequency. The chain combines TRBV10-3 with TRBJ1-1. This CDR3 is 15 amino acids long. Germline V gene data show CDR1 as ENHRY and CDR2 as SYGVKD. CDR3 sequence reads: CAISESDRRRTEAFF.

The chain has TRBV18 and TRBJ2-1; TCRdb reports TRBD1, a call that lacks DNA to check it against. This CDR3 is built from 14 residues. Germline V gene sequence: CDR1 KGHSH, CDR2 LQKENI. The chain's CDR3 is CASSHWDDNNEQFF.

The chain is built from TRBV7-9 and TRBJ2-7; TCRdb indicates TRBD1, and absent DNA this call remains unverified. The CDR3 consists of 14 residues. Germline lookup yields CDR1 SEHNR and CDR2 FQNEAQ (reference sequence). CDR3 sequence reads: CASSPSGGAFEQYF.

V gene TRBV29-1 combines with J gene TRBJ1-1; the D call of TRBD1 rests on TCRdb alone, since no DNA is present to check it. CDR1 is SQVTM, CDR2 ANQGSEA, per germline. The CDR3 has 15 amino acids. Here the CDR3 reads CSVEVSTGMNTEAFF.

The V call is TRBV5-1, the J call TRBJ2-1; lacking DNA, the TRBD2 call made by TCRdb goes unchecked. The CDR3 has 19 residues. The germline V gene has CDR1 SGHRS and CDR2 YFSETQ. The CDR3 is CASSFAPPSTGGAYNEQFF.

The CDR3 sequence is CASSGLQDTYEQYF. The chain is built from TRBV7-2 and TRBJ2-7; the TRBD1 assignment by TCRdb is unverifiable without DNA. This CDR3 is built from 14 residues. CDR1 SGHTA and CDR2 FQGNSA come from the germline V gene.

V and J are TRBV5-4 and TRBJ2-3; TCRdb picks TRBD2, but there is no DNA to check that call. The germline CDR1 and CDR2 sequences are SGHNT and YYREEE (reference sequence). CDR3 length: 15 amino acids. This chain's CDR3 is CASRGAGESGITQYF. Full variable domain (remainder filled in from reference TRBV5-4 and TRBJ2-3): ETGVTQSPTHLIKTRGQQVTLRCSSQSGHNTVSWYQQALGQGPQFIFQYYREEENGRGNFPPRFSGLQFPNYSSELNVNALELDDSALYLCASRGAGESGITQYFGPGTRLTVL.

CDR3 in amino acids: CASSFSSYEQFF. The rearrangement uses TRBV5-1 and TRBJ2-1. Germline-derived CDR1 and CDR2 are SGHRS and YFSETQ. CDR3 size: 12 residues.

The chain is built from TRBV6-5 and TRBJ2-1; absent DNA, TCRdb's TRBD1 call cannot be checked. The CDR3 runs 17 residues. Germline V gene lookup returns CDR1 MNHEY and CDR2 SVGAGI. CDR3 amino acids: CASSYSIAGGGYNEQFF.

The chain has TRBV20-1 and TRBJ1-2. The CDR3 spans 14 residues. Germline lookup yields CDR1 DFQATT and CDR2 SNEGSKA (reference sequence). The CDR3 loop reads CSARDLSGYVGYTF.

The rearrangement uses TRBV11-2 and TRBJ1-5. CDR3 length: 15 residues. Germline CDR1 is SGHAT and CDR2 is FQNNGV. CDR3: CASSLEAGKNQPQHF.

The chain has TRBV24-1 and TRBJ2-1; checking the TCRdb D call of TRBD1 is not possible without DNA. CDR3 length: 15 amino acids. In germline, CDR1 is KGHDR, CDR2 SFDVKD. CDR3 in amino acids: CATSDPGGWGNEQFF.